Presented here are 29 T cell receptor beta chains from one specimen sequenced in a study of molecular identifiers for immune sequencing clone quantification listed by TCRdb under 2018. Library preparation used PCR. The sequencer listed for this sample is NextSeq 500. TCRdb passed the public sequencing reads through fastp at Q25 and MiXCR, retaining productive beta sequences. Rows are combined by CDR3 protein, so each entry shows the most common genes and DNA. Across this sample there are nearly 650,000 distinct CDR3 sequences, with less than 30% seen only once. About 0.81% of the sample belongs to the ten largest clones. Sample: naive CD8+ T cells from blood, with Jurkat cell RNA spiked in. What this sample's cell subset or site label stands for: FACS-sorted CD8+CD4-CCR7+CD45RA+ naive T cells. The receptors originated from a human donor in good health. Some libraries in this study had Jurkat cell RNA spiked in.

This clonotype has just a few counts. The chain uses TRBV11-3 and TRBJ2-1, with D unresolved. Germline V gene sequence: CDR1 SGHNT, CDR2 YENEEA. Trimming pared 2 bases from V and 8 bases from J, leaving 16 bases between. There are 15 residues in the CDR3. CDR3 region: CASSLRSEVGYEQFF. For the CDR3, the DNA is TGTGCCAGCAGCTTACGATCCGAAGTCGGCTATGAGCAGTTCTTC.

This chain connects TRBV19 to TRBJ2-5; 11 bases line up with TRBD1. V gave up 5 bases and J gave up 5 bases; unmatched junction bases: 4. This CDR3 is built from 14 residues. Germline assignment: CDR1 LNHDA and CDR2 SQIVND (reference sequence). The CDR3 sequence: CASSWTGGYETQYF. The CDR3 DNA follows: TGTGCCAGTAGTTGGACAGGGGGCTACGAGACCCAGTACTTC.

The rearrangement joins TRBV20-1 to TRBJ2-7; 13 positions agree with TRBD2. CDR3 length equals 14 residues. V lost 6 bases, J lost 4 bases, and 6 bases stayed unmatched. Germline values: CDR1 DFQATT, CDR2 SNEGSKA (reference sequence). CDR3 sequence (DNA): TGCAGTGCCGACGGGACTAGCGGGATGTACGAGCAGTACTTC. It encodes CSADGTSGMYEQYF.

This chain joins TRBV7-9 and TRBJ2-5, with 12 bases lining up with TRBD1. CDR1 and CDR2 (germline): SEHNR, FQNEAQ (reference sequence). V lost 10 bases, J lost 5 bases, and 8 bases stayed unmatched. The CDR3 sequence is 14 residues long. CDR3 nucleotides: TGTGCCACCACGGGACAGGGGGCGGAGGAGACCCAGTACTTC. It codes for CATTGQGAEETQYF.

At least ten counts were recorded for this clonotype. The chain has TRBV19 and TRBJ2-7; the D is unclear. Trimming stripped 6 bases from V and 5 bases from J, with 20 bases between. CDR1 and CDR2 (germline): LNHDA, SQIVND (reference sequence). This CDR3 has 15 amino acids. CDR3 nucleotide sequence: TGTGCCAGTAGCACTTCTCCCCGTTTCTTCGACGAGCAGTACTTC. Amino acid sequence: CASSTSPRFFDEQYF.

The sample holds a few counts of this clonotype. The V and J genes are TRBV27 and TRBJ1-2, with D possibly matching TRBD1 (6 bases). The V end was cut by 3 bases, the J end by 4 bases, with 15 bases between. Germline CDR1 is MNHEY and CDR2 is SMNVEV (reference sequence). This CDR3 is built from 15 residues. CDR3 nucleotides: TGTGCCAGCAGTTTCAATGGAGGGGGGCTCTATGGCTACACCTTC. It translates to CASSFNGGGLYGYTF.

The sample holds many counts of this clonotype. The CDR3 reads CASSSSGLALQETQYF. CDR3 sequence (DNA): TGTGCCAGCAGCTCAAGCGGACTAGCGCTCCAAGAGACCCAGTACTTC. The V and J genes are TRBV7-9 and TRBJ2-5, with 9 bases that match TRBD2. The CDR3 covers 16 residues. With 4 bases clipped from V and 1 base from J, the junction kept 7 bases outside the gene matches. The germline gives CDR1 SEHNR, CDR2 FQNEAQ (reference sequence).

The sample holds many counts of this clonotype. J is TRBJ2-7 and V is TRBV6-5; D gene unclear. The germline gives CDR1 MNHEY, CDR2 SVGAGI. Trimming stripped 8 bases from V and 3 bases from J, with 20 bases between. The CDR3 totals 15 residues. For the CDR3, the DNA is TGTGCCAGCGCCCCCCGGGCAGGAGCATTCTACGAGCAGTACTTC. Translated, it gives CASAPRAGAFYEQYF.

This clonotype was seen more than once but under ten times. This CDR3 is CSARPWGQRAYEQYF. The CDR3 nucleotides are TGCAGTGCTAGACCTTGGGGGCAGAGAGCCTACGAGCAGTACTTC. The chain is built from TRBV20-1 and TRBJ2-7; D possibly corresponds to TRBD1 (6 bases). V lost 2 bases and J 2 bases, leaving 16 bases between the germline ends. This CDR3 is built from 15 residues. Looked up from germline, CDR1 is DFQATT and CDR2 is SNEGSKA (reference sequence).

This clonotype was counted only a few times. The chain has TRBV11-2 and TRBJ1-1; D is unresolved. From germline, CDR1 is SGHAT and CDR2 FQNNGV. The CDR3 sequence is 12 residues long. Trimming took off 3 bases at V and 5 bases at J, with 7 bases between the two ends. The CDR3 DNA is TGTGCCAGCAGCTTGAGGAGTACTGAAGCTTTCTTT. It translates to CASSLRSTEAFF.

This clonotype has a handful of counts. The V gene is TRBV9, the J gene TRBJ1-2; no firm D call. The CDR3 is made up of 15 amino acids. Germline CDR1 and CDR2: SGDLS and YYNGEE. The V gene lost 4 bases and the J gene lost 3 bases, with 16 bases spanning the gap. The CDR3 DNA follows: TGTGCCAGCAGCAAAATTACCCGGGAGCACTATGGCTACACCTTC. Amino acid sequence: CASSKITREHYGYTF. Looking up the rest from reference TRBV9 and TRBJ1-2 gives the full variable domain: DSGVTQTPKHLITATGQRVTLRCSPRSGDLSVYWYQQSLDQGLQFLIQYYNGEERAKGNILERFSAQQFPDLHSELNLSSLELGDSALYFCASSKITREHYGYTFGSGTRLTVV.

This clonotype was found once. The junction departs from the called germline gene at one end, perhaps through a read error. The chain joins TRBV6-2 or TRBV6-3 to TRBJ1-2; D is unresolved. This CDR3 region has 13 residues. CDR1 MNHEY and CDR2 SVGEGT come from the germline V gene. The CDR3 sequence is CASSFIEADGHTF. DNA for the CDR3: TGTGCCAGCAGTTTTATTGAAGCGGATGGCCACACCTTC.

This clonotype appeared a few times. The V call is TRBV20-1, the J call TRBJ2-5, with TRBD1 as a possible D gene (5 bases). Germline V gives CDR1 DFQATT, CDR2 SNEGSKA (reference sequence). The CDR3 is 14 residues long. V lost 3 bases to trimming and J lost 1 base, with 12 bases between them. The CDR3 bases are TGCAGTGCTAGCCCGTTTGGGGCCCAAGAGACCCAGTACTTC. This gives the protein CSASPFGAQETQYF.

To note about this clonotype: A much larger clone is a single base away; this may be a read error. The V gene is TRBV27, the J gene TRBJ2-7; D is possibly TRBD2 (6 bases). Germline values: CDR1 MNHEY, CDR2 SMNVEV (reference sequence). The CDR3 is 16 residues long. CDR3 sequence: CASSELGLREGYEQHF. The CDR3 nucleotides are TGTGCCAGCAGTGAGCTGGGACTCCGTGAGGGGTACGAGCAGCACTTC.

This clonotype has just a few counts. The gene calls are TRBV7-9 and TRBJ2-2; no definite D call. CDR3 length equals 14 residues. Germline CDR1 is SEHNR and CDR2 is FQNEAQ (reference sequence). V was clipped by 1 base and J by 3 bases, with 6 bases between them. Here the CDR3 DNA reads TGTGCCAGCAGCTTAGGTATACACACCGGGGAGCTGTTTTTT. Protein: CASSLGIHTGELFF.

For this clonotype: A much larger clone sits a single nucleotide away, making a read error possible. This rearrangement joins TRBV6-2 or TRBV6-3 to TRBJ2-4; 7 bases are a match to TRBD1. The germline V gene encodes CDR1 MNHEY and CDR2 SVGEGT. Losses at the gene ends were 7 bases for V and 13 bases for J; bases not matched to a gene: 7. CDR3 length: 11 residues. The CDR3 reads CASIFGTDQYF. The CDR3 nucleotides read TGTGCCAGCATTTTTGGGACAGACCAGTACTTC.

The chain is built from TRBV19 and TRBJ2-2; D is undetermined. Looked up from germline, CDR1 is LNHDA and CDR2 is SQIVND (reference sequence). CDR3 length: 13 amino acids. Trimming stripped 5 bases from V and 5 bases from J, with 9 bases between. The CDR3 sequence is CASSHFETGELFF. The CDR3 bases are TGTGCCAGTAGTCACTTCGAGACCGGGGAGCTGTTTTTT.

In this sample, this clonotype turned up many times. J is TRBJ2-7 and V is TRBV4-3; D is undetermined. The CDR3 length is 15 residues. Looked up from germline, CDR1 is LGHNA and CDR2 is YSLEER. The V end lost 0 bases, the J end lost 3 bases, and 12 bases lay between the germline ends. This CDR3 is CASSQDRNGHYEQYF. For the CDR3, the DNA is TGCGCCAGCAGCCAAGATCGTAATGGTCACTACGAGCAGTACTTC.

The table lists this clonotype with many counts. The V and J genes are TRBV7-9 and TRBJ1-1; no clear D. Trimming removed 5 bases from V and 6 bases from J, with 16 bases in between. Germline V CDR1 and CDR2: SEHNR, FQNEAQ (reference sequence). The CDR3 totals 14 residues. CDR3 DNA: TGTGCCAGCAGCCCCCCCCGCCCTGGTGCTGAAGCTTTCTTT. Its translation: CASSPPRPGAEAFF.

In this sample, this clonotype turned up once. One junction end disagrees with the germline gene, perhaps due to a read error. The chain has TRBV15 and TRBJ2-1; 7 positions match TRBD1. This CDR3 has 17 residues. The germline gives CDR1 LNHNV, CDR2 YYDKDF (reference sequence). The CDR3 reads CATSRTTGDPTYNELFF. In nucleotides, the CDR3 is TGTGCCACCAGCAGAACTACAGGGGACCCAACCTACAATGAGCTGTTCTTC. Together with reference TRBV15 and TRBJ2-1, the CDR3 gives the full variable domain: DAMVIQNPRYQVTQFGKPVTLSCSQTLNHNVMYWYQQKSSQAPKLLFHYYDKDFNNEADTPDNFQSRRPNTSFCFLDIRSPGLGDTAMYLCATSRTTGDPTYNELFFGPGTRLTVL.

Many counts were recorded for this clonotype. One junction end disagrees with the germline gene, perhaps due to a read error. This chain uses TRBV14 with TRBJ2-3; unclear D gene. Germline CDR1 SGHDN, CDR2 FVKESK. There are 12 residues in the CDR3. The CDR3 DNA reads as TGCGCCAGCAGCCAACGCCCGGATACGCAGTATTTT. This sequence encodes CASSQRPDTQYF.

Only a few counts were recorded for this clonotype. The chain carries TRBV19 and TRBJ2-3, with 7 bases that match TRBD2. Germline V gene sequence: CDR1 LNHDA, CDR2 SQIVND (reference sequence). V lost 1 base to trimming and J lost 2 bases; unmatched junction nucleotides: 9. This CDR3 region has 17 residues. The CDR3 bases are TGTGCCAGTAGTATAGGGGGCGGGGACTATCACACAGATACGCAGTATTTT. It codes for CASSIGGGDYHTDTQYF.

This clonotype has ten or more counts. This rearrangement joins TRBV27 to TRBJ1-4, with D unclear. Deletions cut 4 bases from V and 5 bases from J, with 11 bases between. CDR3 length: 14 amino acids. Germline V lookup: CDR1 MNHEY, CDR2 SMNVEV (reference sequence). The CDR3: CASSWAAANEKLFF. The CDR3, as DNA: TGTGCCAGCAGTTGGGCCGCCGCAAATGAAAAACTGTTTTTT.

The table lists this clonotype with a few counts. The rearrangement uses TRBV27 and TRBJ2-7; D is tentatively TRBD1 or TRBD2 (7 bases each). This CDR3 contains 13 residues. V was trimmed by 9 bases and J by 3 bases, leaving 15 bases between them. CDR1 and CDR2 (germline): MNHEY, SMNVEV (reference sequence). CDR3 coding DNA: TGTGCCAGTTCAGGGGGGGCCTTCTACGAGCAGTACTTC. Its translation: CASSGGAFYEQYF.

This clonotype showed up many times. The CDR3 nucleotides read TGCGCCAGCAGCCTTTCCGGACAGGCGGACTACGAGCAGTACTTC. Translated, it gives CASSLSGQADYEQYF. The V and J genes are TRBV4-3 and TRBJ2-7, with TRBD1 matching over 7 bases. Germline assignment: CDR1 LGHNA and CDR2 YSLEER. V was clipped by 4 bases and J by 3 bases; unmatched bases: 9. This CDR3 is built from 15 residues.

The chain has TRBV4-3 and TRBJ1-3; D is possibly TRBD1 (5 bases). CDR3 length: 17 residues. Germline CDR1 and CDR2: LGHNA and YSLEER. Trimming removed 0 bases at V and 2 bases at J, with 14 bases between. The CDR3 reads CASSQDLSGGTGNTIYF. In nucleotides, the CDR3 is TGCGCCAGCAGCCAAGATTTGTCGGGGGGAACTGGAAACACCATATATTTT.

The V gene is TRBV6-5, the J gene TRBJ1-4, with no clear D. Germline V gene lookup returns CDR1 MNHEY and CDR2 SVGAGI. With 6 bases removed from V and 3 bases from J, the gap between germline ends came to 14 bases. This CDR3 has 15 residues. In nucleotides, the CDR3 is TGTGCCAGCAGCCAGTGGGGTAACGCTAATGAAAAACTGTTTTTT. Residues: CASSQWGNANEKLFF.

This clonotype came up a few times. The gene calls are TRBV27 and TRBJ1-2; D unclear. The CDR3 spans 15 residues. Per the germline V gene, CDR1 is MNHEY and CDR2 is SMNVEV (reference sequence). With 4 bases removed from V and 2 bases from J, the gap between germline ends came to 14 bases. The CDR3 coding sequence is TGTGCCAGCAGTTCGGCGGTGGCACCGAACTATGGCTACACCTTC. This gives the protein CASSSAVAPNYGYTF.

With regard to this clonotype: A clone one base away is much larger, so this may be a read error. Written as DNA, the CDR3 is TGCAGTGCTAAAGGCCACCCCGATACGCAGTATTTT. Encoded protein: CSAKGHPDTQYF. The chain couples TRBV20-1 to TRBJ2-3; D is undetermined. V was clipped by 4 bases and J by 6 bases, with 11 bases between them. This CDR3 is built from 12 residues. The germline gives CDR1 DFQATT, CDR2 SNEGSKA (reference sequence).